These 12 T cell receptor beta chains originate from one sample sequenced in a study of blood T cell repertoires in COVID-19. Libraries were prepared by immunoSEQ multiplex PCR; TCRdb keeps only in-frame clonotypes and omits some of them. The sample lists more than 200,000 clones, about 88% occurring once. Material: peripheral blood. These receptors were collected from a middle-aged woman who had recovered from COVID-19.

The chain recombines TRBV5-1 with TRBJ2-5; 11 bases map to TRBD1. V lost 3 bases to trimming and J lost 1 base; unmatched junction nucleotides: 5. Germline V gives CDR1 SGHRS, CDR2 YFSETQ. The CDR3 totals 16 residues. CDR3 DNA: TGCGCCAGCAGCTCTACCGGACAGGGGGCCCAAGAGACCCAGTACTTC. Translating gives CASSSTGQGAQETQYF.

As DNA, the CDR3 is TGTGCCAGCAGCTTACTGGGACAGGGGGCGTCTGGCTACACCTTC. Amino acid sequence: CASSLLGQGASGYTF. V gene TRBV7-8 combines with J gene TRBJ1-2, with 12 bases identical to TRBD1. Per germline, CDR1 SGHVS and CDR2 FQNEAQ. The trim removed 2 bases at V and 7 bases at J, leaving 5 bases unmatched. The CDR3 runs 15 residues.

CDR3 DNA: TGTGCCAGCAGCAACTCAGAAACAGGGTTTAATTCACCCCTCCACTTT. Translating it yields CASSNSETGFNSPLHF. The J gene is TRBJ1-6, the V gene TRBV6-6, with D tentatively TRBD1 (6 bases). The CDR3 consists of 16 residues. From germline, CDR1 is MNHNY and CDR2 SVGAGI (reference sequence). Trimming stripped 6 bases from V and 6 bases from J, with 18 bases between.

The V gene is TRBV19, the J gene TRBJ2-5, with TRBD2 matching 7 bases. Trimming at V came to 3 bases and at J to 1 base, leaving 5 bases not matched to a gene. The CDR3 sequence is 15 residues long. The germline gives CDR1 LNHDA, CDR2 SQIVND (reference sequence). The CDR3 nucleotides are TGTGCCAGTAGTATTGGGGGGGTGACCCAAGAGACCCAGTACTTC. Translation gives CASSIGGVTQETQYF.

This chain connects TRBV4-2 to TRBJ1-5, with no clear D. CDR3 size: 16 residues. Germline V gene lookup returns CDR1 LGHNA and CDR2 YNFKEQ. Trimming cost V 1 base and J 6 bases, with 16 bases left between them. The CDR3, as DNA: TGTGCCAGCAGCCAAGCGGATCGGCAGCCGGGTCAGCCCCAGCATTTT. Translating gives CASSQADRQPGQPQHF.

The chain couples TRBV5-1 to TRBJ2-5; 11 bases map to TRBD2. V lost 1 base to trimming and J lost 2 bases; unmatched junction nucleotides: 10. CDR3 size: 18 residues. Per the germline V gene, CDR1 is SGHRS and CDR2 is YFSETQ. The CDR3, as DNA: TGCGCCAGCAGCTTGCCCGGGTCGCTAGCGGGGGGACAAGAGACCCAGTACTTC. It specifies CASSLPGSLAGGQETQYF.

This clone was seen only once. This chain links TRBV11-3 with TRBJ2-7, with 11 bases identical to TRBD2. CDR1 and CDR2 (germline): SGHNT, YENEEA. There are 17 residues in the CDR3. V was clipped by 0 bases and J by 0 bases; unmatched bases: 4. CDR3 sequence: CASSLDRLAGTSYEQYF. DNA for the CDR3: TGTGCCAGCAGCTTAGATCGACTAGCGGGGACCTCCTACGAGCAGTACTTC.

V usage is TRBV7-2 and J usage is TRBJ1-2, with TRBD1 identical over 8 bases. CDR1 and CDR2 from the germline V gene are SGHTA and FQGNSA. J was trimmed by 5 bases and V by 0 bases; bases with no gene match: 11. CDR3 size: 17 residues. The CDR3 region is CASSLAFSGQGLYGYTF. As DNA, the CDR3 is TGTGCCAGCAGCTTAGCCTTCTCAGGACAGGGCCTATATGGCTACACCTTC.

The chain is built from TRBV19 and TRBJ1-1, with D possibly TRBD1 on 5 matching bases. Germline V gene data show CDR1 as LNHDA and CDR2 as SQIVND (reference sequence). The CDR3 has 16 amino acids. V gave up 3 bases and J gave up 3 bases, with 17 bases separating them. This chain's CDR3 is CASSMGWDSQDTEAFF. The DNA of the CDR3 is TGTGCCAGTAGTATGGGATGGGACTCCCAGGACACTGAAGCTTTCTTT. The complete variable domain, with remaining parts taken from reference TRBV19 and TRBJ1-1, reads DGGITQSPKYLFRKEGQNVTLSCEQNLNHDAMYWYRQDPGQGLRLIYYSQIVNDFQKGDIAEGYSVSREKKESFPLTVTSAQKNPTAFYLCASSMGWDSQDTEAFFGQGTRLTVV.

As regards this clone: This sample includes further DNA sequences coding for the same CDR3. The chain couples TRBV19 to TRBJ1-5; TRBD1 is a possible D gene (5 bases). The germline V gene encodes CDR1 LNHDA and CDR2 SQIVND (reference sequence). V lost 0 bases and J 4 bases, leaving 7 bases between the germline ends. The CDR3 has 14 amino acids. The CDR3: CASSIERGNQPQHF. CDR3 sequence (DNA): TGTGCCAGTAGTATAGAGCGGGGGAATCAGCCCCAGCATTTT.

This chain uses TRBV6-2 or TRBV6-3 with TRBJ1-3; D is possibly TRBD1 (6 bases). V was trimmed by 5 bases and J by 2 bases, leaving 10 bases between them. Germline V lookup: CDR1 MNHEY, CDR2 SVGEGT. The CDR3 length is 14 residues. In DNA, the CDR3 is TGTGCCAGCAGTCGACGACAGGCTGGAAACACCATATATTTT. Translating gives CASSRRQAGNTIYF.

V gene TRBV5-4 combines with J gene TRBJ2-3; a possible D gene is TRBD2 (5 bases). CDR3 size: 16 residues. The germline V and J ends were trimmed by 1 base and 0 bases, with 12 bases remaining between them. CDR1 is SGHNT and CDR2 is YYREEE in the germline V gene (reference sequence). CDR3 nucleotides: TGTGCCAGCAGCTTGATGGAGCGGAGTAGCACAGATACGCAGTATTTT. Translated: CASSLMERSSTDTQYF.